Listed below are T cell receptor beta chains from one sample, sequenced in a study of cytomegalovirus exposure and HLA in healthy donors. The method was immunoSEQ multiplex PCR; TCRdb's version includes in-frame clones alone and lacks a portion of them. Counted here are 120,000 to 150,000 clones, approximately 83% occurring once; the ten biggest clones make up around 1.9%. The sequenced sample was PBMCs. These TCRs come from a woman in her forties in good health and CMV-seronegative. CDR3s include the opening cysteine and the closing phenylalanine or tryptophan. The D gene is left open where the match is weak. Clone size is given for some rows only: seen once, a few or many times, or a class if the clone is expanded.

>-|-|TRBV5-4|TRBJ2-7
TGTGCCAGCAGCGCACCCCAGGGGAGCTACGAGCAGTACTTC
CASSAPQGSYEQYF
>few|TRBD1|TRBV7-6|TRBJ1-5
TGTGCCAGCAGCTGGGACAGGGACAATCAGCCCCAGCATTTT
CASSWDRDNQPQHF
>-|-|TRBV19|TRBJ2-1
TGTGCCAGTAGTATAGTGGCTCTCTACAATGAGCAGTTCTTC
CASSIVALYNEQFF
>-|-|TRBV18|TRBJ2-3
TGTGCCAGCTCCTCGCCTACAGGGATCCCAGATACGCAGTATTTT
CASSSPTGIPDTQYF
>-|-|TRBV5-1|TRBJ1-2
TGCGCCAGCAGCTCCCCGGGAGGTAATGGCTACACCTTC
CASSSPGGNGYTF
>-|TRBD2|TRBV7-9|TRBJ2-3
TGTTCCAGCAGACCAACACTAGCGGGGTACACAGATACGCAGTATTTT
CSSRPTLAGYTDTQYF
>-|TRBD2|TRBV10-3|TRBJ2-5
TGTGCCATCAGTGAGTCGGCGGGAGGAGAGACCCAGTACTTC
CAISESAGGETQYF
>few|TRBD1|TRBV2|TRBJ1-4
TGTGCCAGCAGAGAGGACAGGTTGGAGTTTTTT
CASREDRLEFF
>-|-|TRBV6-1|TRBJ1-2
TGTGCCAGCAGTTCAGGGATCGCGGACTATGGCTACACCTTC
CASSSGIADYGYTF
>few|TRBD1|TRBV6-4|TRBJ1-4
TGTGCCAGCAGTGACAGCCCAGGACAGGGAACTGAAAAACTGTTTTTT
CASSDSPGQGTEKLFF
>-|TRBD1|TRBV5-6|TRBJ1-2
TGTGCCAGCAGCGACAGGGGCATTAGGGGTGCCTATGGCTACACCTTC
CASSDRGIRGAYGYTF
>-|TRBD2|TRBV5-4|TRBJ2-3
TGTGCCAGCAGCTTTAAGCGGGGGAGCAGAGCATCTAGCACAGATACGCAGTATTTT
CASSFKRGSRASSTDTQYF
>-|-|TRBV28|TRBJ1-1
TGTGCCAGCAGTCTGGCCCAGGGTCTTAACACTGAAGCTTTCTTT
CASSLAQGLNTEAFF
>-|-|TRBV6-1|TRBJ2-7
TGTGCCAGCAGTGAAAGGGCAGGGTCAGGACACGAGCAGTACTTC
CASSERAGSGHEQYF
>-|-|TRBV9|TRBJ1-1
TGTGCCAGCAGCCGGGGAGGGGACACTGAAGCTTTCTTT
CASSRGGDTEAFF
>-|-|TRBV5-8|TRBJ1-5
TGTGCCAGCAGCCCCAGGGGTGGCAATCAGCCCCAGCATTTT
CASSPRGGNQPQHF
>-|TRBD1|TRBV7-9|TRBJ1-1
TGTGCCAGCAGCACCGGGCCGGGACAGGGTAAACGGACGTGGACTGAAGCTTTCTTT
CASSTGPGQGKRTWTEAFF
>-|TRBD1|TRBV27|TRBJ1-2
TGTGCCAGCAGTTTATTACAGGGGGCAGACTATGGCTACACCTTC
CASSLLQGADYGYTF
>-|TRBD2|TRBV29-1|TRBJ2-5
TGCAGCGCCAGGACTAGCGGGGAAGAGACCCAGTACTTC
CSARTSGEETQYF
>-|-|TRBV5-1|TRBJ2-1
TGCGCCAGCAGCTGGCCGAGGTTTGGGACTTCCTCCTACAATGAGCAGTTCTTC
CASSWPRFGTSSYNEQFF
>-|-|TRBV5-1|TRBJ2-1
TGCGCCAGCAGCTTGGACGGCCCCGGGACACCAAACAATGAGCAGTTCTTC
CASSLDGPGTPNNEQFF
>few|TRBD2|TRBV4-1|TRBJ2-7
TGCGCCAGCAGCCAAGGGACTAGCGGTAACTACGAGCAGTACTTC
CASSQGTSGNYEQYF
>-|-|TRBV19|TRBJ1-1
TGTGCCAGTGGATACAGGGTTGGTGTCACTGAAGCTTTCTTT
CASGYRVGVTEAFF
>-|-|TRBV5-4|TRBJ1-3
TGTGCCAGCAGACCCGCAGATGGAAACACCATATATTTT
CASRPADGNTIYF
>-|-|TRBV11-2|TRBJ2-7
TGTGCCAGCAGCTGGTATAGCGGATCCTCCTACGAGCAGTACTTC
CASSWYSGSSYEQYF
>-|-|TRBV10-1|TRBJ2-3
TGCGCCAGCAGGGATCCAGGGGATACGCAGTATTTT
CASRDPGDTQYF
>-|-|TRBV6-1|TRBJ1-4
TGTGCCAGCGCGGTTAGATATGGAACCGTCGAAAAACTGTTTTTT
CASAVRYGTVEKLFF
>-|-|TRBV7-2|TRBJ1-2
TGTGCCAGCAGCCTAGGGGGGGGCTATAACTATGGCTACACCTTC
CASSLGGGYNYGYTF
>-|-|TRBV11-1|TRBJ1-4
TGTGCCAGCCGGAGAGGAGGACCGCCAACTAATGAAAAACTGTTTTTT
CASRRGGPPTNEKLFF
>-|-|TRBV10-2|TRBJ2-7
TGCGCCAGCAGTGAGGAGAACCCGATCCAGCAGTACTTC
CASSEENPIQQYF
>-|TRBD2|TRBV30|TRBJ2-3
TGTGCCTGGAGTATAGCGGGACTCACAGATACGCAGTATTTT
CAWSIAGLTDTQYF
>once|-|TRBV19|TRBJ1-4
TGTGCCAGTAGTGGCTCGAACAGGGTCCCTGGGGATGAAAAACTGTTTTTT
CASSGSNRVPGDEKLFF
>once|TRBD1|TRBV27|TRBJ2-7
TGTGCCAGCAGTTTATCGACAGGGTACGAGCAGTACTTC
CASSLSTGYEQYF
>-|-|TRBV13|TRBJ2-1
TGTGCCAGCAGCTTCAGGGCATGGGTGCAGTTCTTC
CASSFRAWVQFF
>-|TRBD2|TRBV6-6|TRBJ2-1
TGTGCCAGCAGTTTAAGTAGCGGGAGTGGTGAGCAGTTCTTC
CASSLSSGSGEQFF
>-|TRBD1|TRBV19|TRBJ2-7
TGTGCCAGTGGAACAGGGGGCGGCTACGAGCAGTACTTC
CASGTGGGYEQYF
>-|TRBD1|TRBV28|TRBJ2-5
TGTGCCAGCAGGACAGGACAGGGTAGAGGAGAGACCCAGTACTTC
CASRTGQGRGETQYF
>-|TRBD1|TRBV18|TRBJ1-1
TGTGCCAGCTCTCTGGGACAGGGGAACACTGAAGCTTTCTTT
CASSLGQGNTEAFF
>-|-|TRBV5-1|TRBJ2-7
TGCGCCAGCAGCTTGACAGGGTGGTCCTACGAGCAGTACTTC
CASSLTGWSYEQYF
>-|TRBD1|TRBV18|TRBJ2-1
TGTGCCAGCTCACCACAGGGGGCAAGGAGCTCCTACAATGAGCAGTTCTTC
CASSPQGARSSYNEQFF
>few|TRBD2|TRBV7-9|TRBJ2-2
TGTGCCAGCAGCTTTTCTATTCGGGGGGGCCAAGCGAACACCGGGGAGCTGTTTTTT
CASSFSIRGGQANTGELFF
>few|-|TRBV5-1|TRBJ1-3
TGCGCCAGCAGCTGGGGCGGGACGAAGGACTCTGGAAACACCATATATTTT
CASSWGGTKDSGNTIYF
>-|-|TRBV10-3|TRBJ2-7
TGTGCCATCAGGGGGGACAATTCCTACGAGCAGTACTTC
CAIRGDNSYEQYF
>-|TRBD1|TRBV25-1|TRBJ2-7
TGTGCCAGCGGCTCAGGGGGTTCCGAGCAGTACTTC
CASGSGGSEQYF
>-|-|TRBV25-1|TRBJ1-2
TGTGCCAGCAGTCAGTTTTACTATGGCTACACCTTC
CASSQFYYGYTF
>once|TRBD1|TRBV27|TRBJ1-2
TGTGCCAGCAGTCCGGGACAGCTACTTGACTATGGCTACACCTTC
CASSPGQLLDYGYTF
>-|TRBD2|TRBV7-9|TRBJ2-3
TGTTCCAGCAGCCTATGGACTAGCGGGAGAATAACAGATACGCAGTATTTT
CSSSLWTSGRITDTQYF
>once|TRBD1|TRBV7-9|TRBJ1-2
TGTTCCAGCAGCTCCAGCGGACAGGGCAGGCGCTATGGCTACACCTTC
CSSSSSGQGRRYGYTF
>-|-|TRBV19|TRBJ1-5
TGTGCCAGTAACCTCGGGCAGGGATTGAGTCAGCCCCAGCATTTT
CASNLGQGLSQPQHF
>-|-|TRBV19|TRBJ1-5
TGTGCCAGTAGTATAGATATACAGCCCCAGCATTTT
CASSIDIQPQHF